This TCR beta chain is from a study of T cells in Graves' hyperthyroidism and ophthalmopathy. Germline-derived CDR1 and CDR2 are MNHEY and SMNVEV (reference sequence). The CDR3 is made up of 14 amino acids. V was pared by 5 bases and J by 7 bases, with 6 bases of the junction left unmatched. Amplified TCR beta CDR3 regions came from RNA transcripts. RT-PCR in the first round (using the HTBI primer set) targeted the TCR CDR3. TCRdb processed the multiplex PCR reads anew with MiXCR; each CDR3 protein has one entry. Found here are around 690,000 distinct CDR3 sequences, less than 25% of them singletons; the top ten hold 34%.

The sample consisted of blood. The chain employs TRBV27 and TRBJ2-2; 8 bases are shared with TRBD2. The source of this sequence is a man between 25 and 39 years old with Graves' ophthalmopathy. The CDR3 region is CASSMTGLVGELFF. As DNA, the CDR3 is TGTGCCAGCAGTATGACGGGACTAGTCGGGGAGCTGTTTTTT.